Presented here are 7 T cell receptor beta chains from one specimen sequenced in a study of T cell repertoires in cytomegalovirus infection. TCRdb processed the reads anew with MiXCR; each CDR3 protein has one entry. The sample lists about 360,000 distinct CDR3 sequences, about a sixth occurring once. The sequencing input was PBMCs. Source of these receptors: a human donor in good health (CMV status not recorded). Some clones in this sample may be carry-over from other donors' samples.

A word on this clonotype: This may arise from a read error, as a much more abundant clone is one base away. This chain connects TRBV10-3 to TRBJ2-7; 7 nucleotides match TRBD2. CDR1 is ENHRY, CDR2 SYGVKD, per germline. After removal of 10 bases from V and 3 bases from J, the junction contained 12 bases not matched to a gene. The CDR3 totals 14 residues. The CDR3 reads CATQPGDYYYEQYF. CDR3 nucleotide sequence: TGTGCCACCCAACCCGGGGACTACTACTACGAGCAGTACTTC.

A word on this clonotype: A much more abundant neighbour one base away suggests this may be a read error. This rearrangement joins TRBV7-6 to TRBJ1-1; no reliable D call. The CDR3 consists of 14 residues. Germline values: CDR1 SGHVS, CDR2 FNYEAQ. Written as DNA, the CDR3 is TGTGCCAGCAGCCGCAACGGGGATGGAGCTGAAGCTTTATTT. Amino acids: CASSRNGDGAEALF.

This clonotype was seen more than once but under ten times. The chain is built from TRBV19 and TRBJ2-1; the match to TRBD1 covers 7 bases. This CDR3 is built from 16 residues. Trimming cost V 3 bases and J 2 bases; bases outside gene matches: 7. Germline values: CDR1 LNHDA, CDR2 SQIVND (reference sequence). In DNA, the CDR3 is TGTGCCAGTAGTATGTTGAGAGGGACAGCCTACAATGAGCAGTTCTTC. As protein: CASSMLRGTAYNEQFF.

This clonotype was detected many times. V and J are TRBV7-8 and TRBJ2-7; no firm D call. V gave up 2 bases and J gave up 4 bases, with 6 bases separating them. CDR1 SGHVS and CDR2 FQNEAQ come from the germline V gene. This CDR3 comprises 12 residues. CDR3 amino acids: CASSLLGYEQYF. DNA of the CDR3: TGTGCCAGCAGCTTACTTGGGTACGAGCAGTACTTC.

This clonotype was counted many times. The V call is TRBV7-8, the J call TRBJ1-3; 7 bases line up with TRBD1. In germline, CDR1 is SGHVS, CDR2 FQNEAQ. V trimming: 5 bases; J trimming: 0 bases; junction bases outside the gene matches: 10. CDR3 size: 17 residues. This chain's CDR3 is CASSPRTGPGSGNTIYF. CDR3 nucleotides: TGTGCCAGCAGCCCCCGGACAGGTCCTGGCTCTGGAAACACCATATATTTT.

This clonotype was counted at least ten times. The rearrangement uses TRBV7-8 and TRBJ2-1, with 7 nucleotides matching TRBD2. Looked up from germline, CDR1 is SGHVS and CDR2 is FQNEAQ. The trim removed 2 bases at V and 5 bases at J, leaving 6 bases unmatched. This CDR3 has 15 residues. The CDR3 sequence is CASSLQGGTHNEQFF. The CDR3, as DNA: TGTGCCAGCAGCTTACAGGGAGGGACCCACAATGAGCAGTTCTTC.

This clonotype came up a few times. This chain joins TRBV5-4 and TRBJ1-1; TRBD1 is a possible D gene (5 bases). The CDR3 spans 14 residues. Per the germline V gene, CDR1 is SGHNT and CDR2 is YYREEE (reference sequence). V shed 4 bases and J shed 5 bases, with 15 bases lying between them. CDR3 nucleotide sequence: TGTGCCAGCAGCACCTTTCCCGACAGAACTGAAGCTTTCTTT. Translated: CASSTFPDRTEAFF.